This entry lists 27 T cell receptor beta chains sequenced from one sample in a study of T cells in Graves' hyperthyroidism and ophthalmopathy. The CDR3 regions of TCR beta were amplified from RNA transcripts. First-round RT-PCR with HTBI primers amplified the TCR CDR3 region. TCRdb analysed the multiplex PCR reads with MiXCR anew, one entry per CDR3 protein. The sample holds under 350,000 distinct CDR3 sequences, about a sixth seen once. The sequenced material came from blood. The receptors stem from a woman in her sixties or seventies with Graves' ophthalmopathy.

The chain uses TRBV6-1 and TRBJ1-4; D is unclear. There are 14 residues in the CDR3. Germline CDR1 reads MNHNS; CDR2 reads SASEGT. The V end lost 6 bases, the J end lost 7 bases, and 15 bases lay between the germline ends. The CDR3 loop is CASSSQLRGEKLFF. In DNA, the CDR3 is TGTGCCAGCAGCTCCCAGTTGCGGGGTGAAAAACTGTTTTTT.

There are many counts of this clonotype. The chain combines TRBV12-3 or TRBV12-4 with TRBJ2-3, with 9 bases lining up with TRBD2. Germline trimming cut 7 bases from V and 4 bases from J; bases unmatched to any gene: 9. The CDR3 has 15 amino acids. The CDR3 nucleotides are TGTGCCAGCACCGAAAATAGCGGGAGTGCAGATACGCAGTATTTT. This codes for CASTENSGSADTQYF.

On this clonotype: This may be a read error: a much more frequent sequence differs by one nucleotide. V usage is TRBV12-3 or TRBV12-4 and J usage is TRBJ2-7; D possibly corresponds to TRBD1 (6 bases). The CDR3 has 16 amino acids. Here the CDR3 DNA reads TGTGCCAGCAGCCTACTGGGGGCAGGGAGCTCCTACGGGCAGTACTTC. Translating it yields CASSLLGAGSSYGQYF.

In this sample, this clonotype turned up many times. The CDR3 coding sequence is TGTGCCAGCCGGTCGGGGGCGGGAGGAACCGGGGAGCTGTTTTTT. This codes for CASRSGAGGTGELFF. This chain uses TRBV28 with TRBJ2-2, with 8 bases aligning to TRBD2. Germline V gene data show CDR1 as MDHEN and CDR2 as SYDVKM. The V segment lost 8 bases and the J segment 5 bases; nucleotides outside the gene matches: 10. The CDR3 runs 15 residues.

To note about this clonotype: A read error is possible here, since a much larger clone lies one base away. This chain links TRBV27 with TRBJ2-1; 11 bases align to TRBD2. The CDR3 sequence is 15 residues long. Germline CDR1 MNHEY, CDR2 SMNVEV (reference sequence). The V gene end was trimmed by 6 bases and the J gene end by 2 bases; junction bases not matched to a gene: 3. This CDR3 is CASSRGLAAYNEQFF. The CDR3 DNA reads TGTGCCAGCAGCCGGGGACTAGCGGCCTACAATGAGCAGTTCTTC.

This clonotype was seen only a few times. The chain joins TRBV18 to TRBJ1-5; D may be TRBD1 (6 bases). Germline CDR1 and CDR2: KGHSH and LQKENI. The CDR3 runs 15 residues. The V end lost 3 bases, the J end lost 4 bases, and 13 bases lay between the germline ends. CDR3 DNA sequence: TGTGCCAGCTCACCCCTCGGACAGAATAATCAGCCCCAGCATTTT. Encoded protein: CASSPLGQNNQPQHF.

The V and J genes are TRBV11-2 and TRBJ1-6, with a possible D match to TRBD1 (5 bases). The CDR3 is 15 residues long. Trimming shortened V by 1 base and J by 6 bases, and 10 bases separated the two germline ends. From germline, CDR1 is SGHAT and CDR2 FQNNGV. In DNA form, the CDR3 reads TGTGCCAGCAGCTTAGGGCCAGGGAGTAATTCACCCCTCCACTTT. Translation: CASSLGPGSNSPLHF. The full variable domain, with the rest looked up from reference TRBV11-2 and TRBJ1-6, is EAGVAQSPRYKIIEKRQSVAFWCNPISGHATLYWYQQILGQGPKLLIQFQNNGVVDDSQLPKDRFSAERLKGVDSTLKIQPAKLEDSAVYLCASSLGPGSNSPLHFGNGTRLTVT.

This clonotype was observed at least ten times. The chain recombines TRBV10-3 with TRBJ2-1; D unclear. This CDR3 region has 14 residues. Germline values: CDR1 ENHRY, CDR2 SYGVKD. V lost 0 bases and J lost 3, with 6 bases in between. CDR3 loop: CAISESNLYNEQFF. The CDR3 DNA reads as TGTGCCATCAGTGAGTCGAACCTCTACAATGAGCAGTTCTTC.

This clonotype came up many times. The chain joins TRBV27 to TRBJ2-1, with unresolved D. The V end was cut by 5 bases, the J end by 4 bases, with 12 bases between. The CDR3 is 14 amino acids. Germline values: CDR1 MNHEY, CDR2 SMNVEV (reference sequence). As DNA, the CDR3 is TGTGCCAGCAGTCCGACGACTGATTACAATGAGCAGTTCTTC. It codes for CASSPTTDYNEQFF.

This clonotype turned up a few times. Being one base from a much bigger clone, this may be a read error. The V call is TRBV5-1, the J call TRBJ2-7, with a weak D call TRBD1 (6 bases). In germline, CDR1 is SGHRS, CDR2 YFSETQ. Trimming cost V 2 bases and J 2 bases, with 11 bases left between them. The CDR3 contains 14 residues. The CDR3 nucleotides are TGCGCCAGCAGCTTCAACAGGGACCCCTACGAGCAGTACTTC. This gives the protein CASSFNRDPYEQYF.

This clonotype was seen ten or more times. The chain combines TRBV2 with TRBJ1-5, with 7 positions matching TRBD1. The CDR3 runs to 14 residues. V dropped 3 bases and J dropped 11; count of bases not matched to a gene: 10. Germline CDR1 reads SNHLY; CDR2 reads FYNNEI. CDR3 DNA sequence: TGTGCCAGCAGTGATTTGACAGGGAGGTCGGCCCAGCATTTT. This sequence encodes CASSDLTGRSAQHF.

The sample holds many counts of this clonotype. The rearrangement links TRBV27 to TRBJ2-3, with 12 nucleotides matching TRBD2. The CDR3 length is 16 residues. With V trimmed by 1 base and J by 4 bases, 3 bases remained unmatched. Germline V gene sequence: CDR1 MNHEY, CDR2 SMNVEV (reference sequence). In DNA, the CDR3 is TGTGCCAGCAGTTTATTTCTAGCGGGAGGGGCAGATACGCAGTATTTT. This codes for CASSLFLAGGADTQYF.

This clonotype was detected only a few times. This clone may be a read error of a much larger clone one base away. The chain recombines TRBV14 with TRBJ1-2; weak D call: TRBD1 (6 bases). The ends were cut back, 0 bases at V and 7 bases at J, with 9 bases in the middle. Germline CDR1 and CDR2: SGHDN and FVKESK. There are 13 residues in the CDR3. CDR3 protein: CASSQDRGFGYTF. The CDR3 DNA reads TGTGCCAGCAGCCAAGACAGGGGATTTGGCTACACCTTC.

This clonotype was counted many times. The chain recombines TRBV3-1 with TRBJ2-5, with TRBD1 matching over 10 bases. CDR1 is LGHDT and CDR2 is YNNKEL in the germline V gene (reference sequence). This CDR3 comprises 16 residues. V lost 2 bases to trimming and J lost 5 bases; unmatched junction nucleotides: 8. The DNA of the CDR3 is TGTGCCAGCAGCCAACTCGGGACAGGGGCGCGCGAGACCCAGTACTTC. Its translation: CASSQLGTGARETQYF.

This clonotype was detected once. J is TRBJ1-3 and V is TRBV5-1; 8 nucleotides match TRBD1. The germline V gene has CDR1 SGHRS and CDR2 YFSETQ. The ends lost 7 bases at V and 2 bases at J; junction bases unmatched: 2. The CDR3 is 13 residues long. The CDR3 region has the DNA TGCGCCAGCGCCAGGGGGCCTGGAAACACCATATATTTT. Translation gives CASARGPGNTIYF.

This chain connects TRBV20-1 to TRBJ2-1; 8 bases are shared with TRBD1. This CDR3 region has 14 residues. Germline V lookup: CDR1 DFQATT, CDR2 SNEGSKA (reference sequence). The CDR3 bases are TGCAGGGGTGGATTCGGGACAGGCAACAGTGAGCAGTTCTTC. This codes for CRGGFGTGNSEQFF.

CDR3 nucleotides: TGCAGTGCGCAACTAGCCGTCACAGCCTACAATGAGCAGTTCTTC. It codes for CSAQLAVTAYNEQFF. V usage is TRBV20-1 and J usage is TRBJ2-1; D might be TRBD2 (6 bases). Germline V gives CDR1 DFQATT, CDR2 SNEGSKA (reference sequence). Trimming shortened V by 6 bases and J by 2 bases, and 17 bases separated the two germline ends. This CDR3 is 15 amino acids long.

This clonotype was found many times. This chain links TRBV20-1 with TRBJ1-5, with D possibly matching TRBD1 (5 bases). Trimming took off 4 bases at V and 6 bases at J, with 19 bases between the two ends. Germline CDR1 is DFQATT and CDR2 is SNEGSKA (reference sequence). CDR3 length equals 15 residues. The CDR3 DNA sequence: TGCAGTGCTAAAGGCGGCAGGGAGAGAAGTCAGCCCCAGCATTTT. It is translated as CSAKGGRERSQPQHF.

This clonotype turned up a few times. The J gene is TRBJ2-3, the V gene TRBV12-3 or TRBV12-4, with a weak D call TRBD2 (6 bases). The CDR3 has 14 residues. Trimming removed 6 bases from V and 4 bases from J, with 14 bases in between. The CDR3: CASSQGWGADTQYF. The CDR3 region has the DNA TGTGCCAGCAGCCAGGGCTGGGGGGCAGATACGCAGTATTTT.

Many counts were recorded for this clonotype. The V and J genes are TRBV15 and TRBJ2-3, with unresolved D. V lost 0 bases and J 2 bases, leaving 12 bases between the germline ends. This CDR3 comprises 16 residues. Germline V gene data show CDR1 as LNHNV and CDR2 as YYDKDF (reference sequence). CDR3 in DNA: TGTGCCACCAGCAGAGATCGCGTCCCGGACACAGATACGCAGTATTTT. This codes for CATSRDRVPDTDTQYF.

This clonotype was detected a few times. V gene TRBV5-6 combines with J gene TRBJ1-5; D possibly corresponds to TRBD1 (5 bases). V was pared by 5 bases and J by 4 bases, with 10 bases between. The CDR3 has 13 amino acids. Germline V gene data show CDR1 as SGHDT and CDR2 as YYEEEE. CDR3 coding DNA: TGTGCCAGCAGAGAGTGGGGGAATCAGCCCCAGCATTTT. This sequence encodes CASREWGNQPQHF.

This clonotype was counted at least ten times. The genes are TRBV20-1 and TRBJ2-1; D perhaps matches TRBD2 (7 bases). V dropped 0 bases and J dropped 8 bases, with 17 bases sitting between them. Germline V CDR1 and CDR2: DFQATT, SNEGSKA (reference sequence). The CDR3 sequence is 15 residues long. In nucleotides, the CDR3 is TGCAGTGCTAGAGATCCGGGGGGCTCTTCCGATGAGCAGTTCTTC. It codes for CSARDPGGSSDEQFF.

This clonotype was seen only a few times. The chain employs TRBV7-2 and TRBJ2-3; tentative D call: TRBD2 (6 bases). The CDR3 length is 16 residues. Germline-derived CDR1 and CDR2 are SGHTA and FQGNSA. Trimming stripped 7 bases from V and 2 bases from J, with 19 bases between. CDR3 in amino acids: CASTPRVADNTDTQYF. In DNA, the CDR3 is TGTGCCAGCACCCCCCGGGTAGCGGACAACACAGATACGCAGTATTTT.

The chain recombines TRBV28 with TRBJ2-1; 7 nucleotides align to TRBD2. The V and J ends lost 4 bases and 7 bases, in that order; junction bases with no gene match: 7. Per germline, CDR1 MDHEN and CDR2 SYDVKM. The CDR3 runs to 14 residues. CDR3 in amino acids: CASSSAGDGNEQFF. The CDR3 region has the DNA TGTGCCAGCAGTTCGGCGGGAGATGGGAATGAGCAGTTCTTC.

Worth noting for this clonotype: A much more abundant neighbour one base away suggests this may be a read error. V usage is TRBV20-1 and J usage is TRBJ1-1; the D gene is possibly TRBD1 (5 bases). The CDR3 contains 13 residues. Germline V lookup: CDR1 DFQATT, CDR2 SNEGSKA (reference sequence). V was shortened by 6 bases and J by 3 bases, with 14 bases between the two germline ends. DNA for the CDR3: TGCAGTGCCCGACTGGGGCCTGACACTGAAGCTTTCTTT. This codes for CSARLGPDTEAFF.

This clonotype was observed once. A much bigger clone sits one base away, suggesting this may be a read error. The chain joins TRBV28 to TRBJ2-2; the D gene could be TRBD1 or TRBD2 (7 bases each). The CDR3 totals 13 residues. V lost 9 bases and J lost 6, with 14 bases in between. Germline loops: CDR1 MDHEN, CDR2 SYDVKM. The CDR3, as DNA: TGTGCCAGTTCAGGGGGGGGCGCCGGGGAGCTGTTTTTT. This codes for CASSGGGAGELFF. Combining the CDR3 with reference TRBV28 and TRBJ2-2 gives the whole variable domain DVKVTQSSRYLVKRTGEKVFLECVQDMDHENMFWYRQDPGLGLRLIYFSYDVKMKEKGDIPEGYSVSREKKERFSLILESASTNQTSMYLCASSGGGAGELFFGEGSRLTVL.

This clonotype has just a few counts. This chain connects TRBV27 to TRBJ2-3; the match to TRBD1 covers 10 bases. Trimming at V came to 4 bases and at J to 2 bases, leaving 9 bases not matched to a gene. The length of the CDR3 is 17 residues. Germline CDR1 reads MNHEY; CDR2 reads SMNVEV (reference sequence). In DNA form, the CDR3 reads TGTGCCAGCAGTTCAGGGACAGGGGACCCTTACACAGATACGCAGTATTTT. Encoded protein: CASSSGTGDPYTDTQYF.